The following is a TCR beta chain sequence with its context. The antigen is not known. Reverse transcription used about 0.5 to 1 ug RNA and random hexamers. Multiplex immunoSEQ PCR targeted 54 Vbeta and 13 Jbeta TCR beta segments. TCRdb itself ran the immunoSEQ multiplex PCR reads through MiXCR, one entry per CDR3 protein. There are approximately 180,000 distinct CDR3 sequences in the sample; 95% occur only once, and about 0.093% lies in the top ten. Sequencing of TCR beta was undertaken in CD8+ and CD4+ T cells derived from blood. Germline trimming cut 4 bases from V and 3 bases from J; bases unmatched to any gene: 10. Germline V gives CDR1 SGHDT, CDR2 YYEEEE. This CDR3 has 16 residues. These data belong to a study of CD8 T cells in Susac syndrome. Study-level results: It was acknowledged in the study that its TCR sequencing and HLA analysis involved a relatively small number of individuals.

The chain uses TRBV5-6 and TRBJ2-7, with 10 bases fitting TRBD1. The sequence was collected from a human donor with multiple sclerosis. The material sequenced was CD4+ T cells from PBMCs. CDR3 protein: CASSTPGTGDDYEQYF. CDR3 bases: TGTGCCAGCAGCACACCCGGGACAGGGGACGACTACGAGCAGTACTTC.